This T cell receptor beta chain was sequenced in a study of T cell responses to AZD1222 COVID-19 vaccine. Profiling relied on immunoSEQ multiplex PCR, and the TCRdb table lists in-frame clones only, not all of them. The table includes fewer than 200,000 clones, around 94% detected once. With respect to this clone: Its antigen is not identified.

Trimming removed 2 bases at V and 7 bases at J, with 6 bases between. The CDR3 length is 12 residues. CDR1 SEHNR and CDR2 FQNEAQ come from the germline V gene (reference sequence). General study points: Only a handful of AZD1222 recipients, several in all, had baseline seropositivity. All repertoire sampling was performed exclusively after the peak T cell response. Unmutated variant regions are reportedly targeted by nearly half of spike-specific TCRs. Two AZD1222 doses significantly raised spike-specific TCR breadth and depth over controls.

Sequencing used peripheral blood, obtained 28 days after the second AZD1222 dose. The clonotype comes from an adult who received the AZD1222 COVID-19 vaccine. The chain combines TRBV7-9 with TRBJ2-1, with a weak D call TRBD1 (6 bases). The CDR3 DNA follows: TGTGCCAGCAGCTTAAGGGGGAATGAGCAGTTCTTC. The encoded protein is CASSLRGNEQFF.